The rows below give T cell receptor beta chains drawn from one sample of a study of Ad26.COV2.S vaccination and SARS-CoV-2 variants. Sequencing was performed with immunoSEQ multiplex PCR; in TCRdb, only in-frame clones are kept and a portion is missing. Seen here are about 400,000 clones, roughly nine tenths observed once, and the top ten hold about 3.6%. The sequencing used peripheral blood, collected in a trial of Ad26.COV2.S vaccine versus placebo. All receptors derive from a person aged 18-60 years who received the Ad26.COV2.S COVID-19 vaccine or a placebo. Both conserved end residues are part of each CDR3. Fields, in order: J gene, clone size, D gene, V gene, CDR3 DNA, CDR3 protein. D genes are given only for firm matches. Clone sizes are given selectively: once, few, many, or a class where the clone is expanded.

>TRBJ2-7|NA|NA|TRBV4-1
TGCGCCAGCAAAATTGACCGCGGAGGCATGTACGAGCAGTACTTC
CASKIDRGGMYEQYF
>TRBJ1-4|NA|NA|TRBV6-5
TGTGCCAGCACCGGGGGCGCCGGAAATGAAAAACTGTTTTTT
CASTGGAGNEKLFF
>TRBJ2-5|NA|NA|TRBV5-4
TGTGCCAGCAGCTTGGAAGGGGGTGGGGAGACCCAGTACTTC
CASSLEGGGETQYF
>TRBJ2-3|NA|NA|TRBV10-1
TGCGCCAGCAGTGATAGAGGGGGGGCAGATACGCAGTATTTT
CASSDRGGADTQYF
>TRBJ1-2|once|NA|TRBV5-1
TGCGCCAGCAGCTTAGGCTGGGCCACTTTATATGGCTACACCTTC
CASSLGWATLYGYTF
>TRBJ1-1|NA|NA|TRBV6-1
TGTGCCAGCAGTGAAAGAGAAGGAAACACTGAAGCTTTCTTT
CASSEREGNTEAFF
>TRBJ1-3|few|NA|TRBV18
TGTGCCAGCTCACCATCAGAGAACTCTGGAAACACCATATATTTT
CASSPSENSGNTIYF
>TRBJ2-1|once|TRBD2|TRBV29-1
TGCAGCGTGGGACTAGCGGAGGATAATGAGCAGTTCTTC
CSVGLAEDNEQFF
>TRBJ2-7|NA|TRBD1|TRBV19
TGTGCCAGTAGTATAGAGAGGGGGCCAACCTACGAGCAGTACTTC
CASSIERGPTYEQYF
>TRBJ1-5|NA|NA|TRBV3-1/TRBV3-2
TGTGCCAGCAGCCAAAAGTGGGACCAGCCCCAGCATTTT
CASSQKWDQPQHF
>TRBJ2-5|NA|NA|TRBV2
TGTGCCACGGGGGAATGGGAGACCCAGTACTTC
CATGEWETQYF
>TRBJ1-2|NA|NA|TRBV18
TGTGCCAGCTCACCGTCAGGGCACAGTACTAACTATGGCTACACCTTC
CASSPSGHSTNYGYTF
>TRBJ1-1|NA|TRBD1|TRBV4-1
TGCGCCAGCAGCCTTAACAGGGGCACTGAAGCTTTCTTT
CASSLNRGTEAFF
>TRBJ2-5|NA|NA|TRBV18
TGTGCCAGCTCACCCGCCGGAGCCTACGAGACCCAGTACTTC
CASSPAGAYETQYF
>TRBJ2-7|NA|TRBD1|TRBV7-9
TGTGCCAGCAGCTTATACGAGACAGGGACCTACGAGCAGTACTTC
CASSLYETGTYEQYF
>TRBJ2-1|NA|TRBD1|TRBV2
TGTGCCAGCAGTGGGGACAGGGATATGAGCTCCTACAATGAGCAGTTCTTC
CASSGDRDMSSYNEQFF
>TRBJ2-5|NA|NA|TRBV18
TGTGCCAGCTCGCCGGAGGTGTGGGAAGGCCTCCAAGAGACCCAGTACTTC
CASSPEVWEGLQETQYF
>TRBJ2-7|NA|TRBD1|TRBV18
TGTGCCAGCTCTCATGGGTATCTTCCGGGACAGAGCTACGAGCAGTACTTC
CASSHGYLPGQSYEQYF
>TRBJ2-1|NA|NA|TRBV7-8
TGTGCCAGCAGCTCCGGGACACCGAAGGGGGGGGAGCAGTTCTTC
CASSSGTPKGGEQFF
>TRBJ2-2|NA|NA|TRBV5-1
TGCGCCAGTCGGACAGCCGCGAACACCGGGGAGCTGTTTTTT
CASRTAANTGELFF
>TRBJ1-2|many|TRBD1|TRBV11-2
TGTGCCAGCAGACGGACAGGTATTCGGAACTATGGCTACACCTTC
CASRRTGIRNYGYTF
>TRBJ1-4|NA|NA|TRBV7-2
TGTGCCAGCAGCTCCCGGGAGGTCCCACAGCAGTATGAAAAACTGTTTTTT
CASSSREVPQQYEKLFF
>TRBJ1-6|NA|NA|TRBV5-6
TGTGCCAGCAGCTTGAGTGGCTGGAATTCACCCCTCCACTTT
CASSLSGWNSPLHF
>TRBJ2-3|NA|TRBD2|TRBV7-2
TGTGCCAGCAGCTTAGTAACTAGCGGGGGGACAGATACGCAGTATTTT
CASSLVTSGGTDTQYF
>TRBJ1-5|NA|NA|TRBV2
TGTGCCAGCAGTCTTAGTAATAGCAATCAGCCCCAGCATTTT
CASSLSNSNQPQHF
>TRBJ2-7|NA|TRBD2|TRBV7-2
TGTGCCAGCAGCCACCCCGGACTAGCGGGCGCCTACGAGCAGTACTTC
CASSHPGLAGAYEQYF
>TRBJ1-1|NA|TRBD1|TRBV11-2
TGTGCCAGCCAACAGGGGGCGAGGAACACTGAAGCTTTCTTT
CASQQGARNTEAFF
>TRBJ1-4|NA|NA|TRBV2
TGTGCCAGCAGGGACGGGACTGCGGGAGAAAAACTGTTTTTT
CASRDGTAGEKLFF
>TRBJ2-3|NA|NA|TRBV7-2
TGTGCCAGCAGCTTCGGGACCTTGCCAGATACGCAGTATTTT
CASSFGTLPDTQYF
>TRBJ1-6|NA|NA|TRBV27
TGTGCCAGCAGTTTGTCACTGAGCTCCTATAATTCACCCCTCCACTTT
CASSLSLSSYNSPLHF
>TRBJ2-7|few|NA|TRBV12-3/TRBV12-4
TGTGCCAGCAGGACAGGCTTCTACGAGCAGTACTTC
CASRTGFYEQYF
>TRBJ1-3|NA|NA|TRBV19
TGTGCCAGTAGTAAAGGCTCTGGAAACACCATATATTTT
CASSKGSGNTIYF
>TRBJ2-3|NA|NA|TRBV7-2
TGTGCCAGCAGCTCGACCGGGACGCAGTATTTT
CASSSTGTQYF
>TRBJ1-1|NA|NA|TRBV5-4
TGTGCCAGCAGCTTGATTGGGGGAAACACTGAAGCTTTCTTT
CASSLIGGNTEAFF
>TRBJ2-2|NA|TRBD1|TRBV6-5
TGTGCCAGCCGGTGGACAGGAAACACCGGGGAGCTGTTTTTT
CASRWTGNTGELFF
>TRBJ2-2|NA|NA|TRBV10-2
TGCGCCAGCAGTGAGATACTAGCTCGGACCGGGGAGCTGTTTTTT
CASSEILARTGELFF
>TRBJ1-3|NA|NA|TRBV6-5
TGTGCCAGCAAGACGAGCTCTGGAAACACCATATATTTT
CASKTSSGNTIYF
>TRBJ1-1|NA|TRBD1|TRBV19
TGTGCCACCGGACAGGGGAAACTGACTGAAGCTTTCTTT
CATGQGKLTEAFF
>TRBJ1-4|NA|NA|TRBV4-3
TGCGCCAGCAGCCAAGAATCGGGTTATGAAAAACTGTTTTTT
CASSQESGYEKLFF
>TRBJ2-1|NA|TRBD2|TRBV7-9
TGTGCCAGCAGCTTAATCGGGACTAGCGGAAACAATGAGCAGTTCTTC
CASSLIGTSGNNEQFF
>TRBJ2-7|NA|NA|TRBV11-2
TGTGCCAGCAGCTTATCGGCTAGCGAAATATACGAGCAGTACTTC
CASSLSASEIYEQYF
>TRBJ2-7|once|NA|TRBV19
TGTGCCACTTCTTGGGGGAGGGGGCCGTCCTACGAGCAGTACTTC
CATSWGRGPSYEQYF
>TRBJ2-2|NA|NA|TRBV7-7
TGTGCCAGCAGCCCCAGGTCGGGACTCGTCGCCCCCGGGGAGCTGTTTTTT
CASSPRSGLVAPGELFF
>TRBJ1-2|NA|NA|TRBV15
TGTGCCACCGCAAGGGACGACTATGGCTACACCTTC
CATARDDYGYTF
>TRBJ2-7|NA|NA|TRBV7-2
TGTGCCAGCAGCTCGGCAAAATACGAGCAGTACTTC
CASSSAKYEQYF
>TRBJ1-1|NA|TRBD1|TRBV19
TGTGCCAGTAGTTTCCACCAGGGGGATGAAATCGCTGAAGCTTTCTTT
CASSFHQGDEIAEAFF
>TRBJ1-1|NA|NA|TRBV6-1
TGTGCCAGCAGTGAACGGCCTCTCCTAAACTTAGAAGCTTTCTTT
CASSERPLLNLEAFF
>TRBJ2-3|NA|NA|TRBV19
TGTGCCAGTAAGATGGGGGGAATCGGGACAGATACGCAGTATTTT
CASKMGGIGTDTQYF
>TRBJ1-4|NA|TRBD1|TRBV19
TGTGCCAGTAGTAAACCCGACAGGGTTGCTAATGAAAAACTGTTTTTT
CASSKPDRVANEKLFF
>TRBJ2-1|NA|TRBD2|TRBV5-4
TGTGCCAGCAGCTCCACACTAGCGGGGGGGGTTGAGCAGTTCTTC
CASSSTLAGGVEQFF
>TRBJ2-6|NA|NA|TRBV27
TGTGCCAGCAGGGATACACCTGGGGCCAACGTCCTGACTTTC
CASRDTPGANVLTF
>TRBJ1-1|NA|TRBD1|TRBV9
TGTGCCAGCAGCGCCAGACAGGGCTACACTGAAGCTTTCTTT
CASSARQGYTEAFF
>TRBJ1-2|NA|NA|TRBV27
TGTGCCAGCAGTAGTGTGGCAGGGAACTATGGCTACACCTTC
CASSSVAGNYGYTF